Here is one T cell receptor (beta chain) with its context. Its specificity is not known. These data are taken from a study of OX40 agonist ivuxolimab in advanced cancers. Study-level information: Ivuxolimab, which is an agonistic anti-OX40 (CD134) antibody, was administered to the patients.

Repertoires were generated with immunoSEQ multiplex PCR, while TCRdb's copy carries only in-frame clones and drops some. In the table there are 75,000 to 95,000 clones, around 92% of which are singletons. The CDR3 extends over 13 amino acids. V was pared by 2 bases and J by 8 bases, with 10 bases between. Per the germline V gene, CDR1 is SGHAT and CDR2 is FQDESV (reference sequence). Notes on the study in general: CD4+ and CD8+ T cells in blood underwent clonal expansion by week 6 at 0.1 to 3.0 mg/kg.

The rearrangement uses TRBV11-1 and TRBJ2-1; D unresolved. The sequences come from CD4+ or CD8+ T cells sorted from blood, collected in a trial of the OX40 agonist ivuxolimab. The source is an adult with an advanced solid tumor such as melanoma, head and neck, liver or kidney cancer. CDR3 residues: CASSLLELDEQFF. The CDR3 region has the DNA TGTGCCAGCAGCTTATTGGAGCTAGATGAGCAGTTCTTC.